These 24 T cell receptor beta chains originate from one sample sequenced in a study of identical twins' blood T cells (dated by TCRdb to the early 2010s). Library generation was performed with 5' RACE. Sequencing instrument: Illumina Genome Analyzer IIx. In TCRdb, the public reads were trimmed at Q25 with fastp and aligned with MiXCR, with productive beta chains retained. Each CDR3 protein gets just one entry, which takes the most common genes and DNA from the rows behind it. Present in this sample are a few hundred thousand distinct CDR3 sequences, over 25% of which were seen just once. The biggest ten clones account for about 6% of the sample. Material for sequencing was PBMCs. All receptors derive from a woman aged 18-55 years in good health.

To note about this clonotype: Germline and junction disagree at one end, which may indicate a read error. V is TRBV29-1 and J is TRBJ1-2; D perhaps matches TRBD1 (5 bases). The CDR3 spans 13 residues. The germline V gene has CDR1 SQVTM and CDR2 ANQGSEA. This chain's CDR3 is CNVAAGAGQGYTF. The DNA of the CDR3 is TGCAACGTTGCCGCGGGTGCAGGGCAAGGCTACACCTTC.

This clonotype was recorded a few times. V is TRBV7-8 and J is TRBJ2-2, with TRBD1 matching over 10 bases. J lost 3 bases, V lost 1 base, and 8 bases had no gene match. This CDR3 contains 18 residues. Germline V gene lookup returns CDR1 SGHVS and CDR2 FQNEAQ. CDR3 sequence: CASSLERDRGVYTGELFF. The DNA of the CDR3 is TGTGCCAGCAGCTTAGAAAGGGACAGGGGTGTATACACCGGGGAGCTGTTTTTT.

This clonotype was observed a few times. The V call is TRBV28, the J call TRBJ2-1; D is unresolved. Trimming stripped 7 bases from V and 0 bases from J, with 16 bases between. CDR3 size: 16 residues. Germline CDR1 is MDHEN and CDR2 is SYDVKM. The CDR3 here is CASTTSRTISYNEQFF. CDR3 nucleotide sequence: TGTGCCAGCACTACCTCGCGGACGATCTCCTACAATGAGCAGTTCTTC. Looking up the rest from reference TRBV28 and TRBJ2-1 gives the full variable domain: DVKVTQSSRYLVKRTGEKVFLECVQDMDHENMFWYRQDPGLGLRLIYFSYDVKMKEKGDIPEGYSVSREKKERFSLILESASTNQTSMYLCASTTSRTISYNEQFFGPGTRLTVL.

The chain uses TRBV5-1 and TRBJ2-3, with D possibly TRBD1 on 6 matching bases. Trimming stripped 7 bases from V and 0 bases from J, with 15 bases between. The germline V gene has CDR1 SGHRS and CDR2 YFSETQ. This CDR3 has 15 amino acids. The chain's CDR3 is CASHLGTSSTDTQYF. In nucleotides, the CDR3 is TGCGCCAGCCACCTTGGGACATCTAGCACAGATACGCAGTATTTT.

This chain connects TRBV5-4 to TRBJ1-1; D unclear. Trimming removed 4 bases at V and 8 bases at J, with 12 bases between. In germline, CDR1 is SGHNT, CDR2 YYREEE (reference sequence). The CDR3 is 12 residues long. The CDR3 coding sequence is TGTGCCAGCAGCGAACCCCGGCAGGAAGCTTTCTTT. Protein sequence: CASSEPRQEAFF.

The rearrangement joins TRBV6-4 to TRBJ2-1, with 12 nucleotides matching TRBD1. The CDR3 is made up of 15 amino acids. The V gene's germline CDR1 is MRHNA and CDR2 SNTAGT. V shed 8 bases, J shed 8 bases, and the junction held 10 bases outside the gene matches. CDR3 nucleotide sequence: TGTGCCAGCCGGAAGTGGGACAGGGGGCACGATGAGCAGTTCTTC. Translated, it gives CASRKWDRGHDEQFF.

The chain couples TRBV19 to TRBJ1-1; 9 bases agree with TRBD1. Germline CDR1 is LNHDA and CDR2 is SQIVND (reference sequence). The CDR3 is 15 residues long. V was pared by 10 bases and J by 3 bases, with 12 bases of the junction left unmatched. The CDR3 is CATYGTGRMDTEAFF. Here the CDR3 DNA reads TGTGCCACCTACGGGACAGGGAGAATGGACACTGAAGCTTTCTTT.

CDR3 coding DNA: TGTGCCAGCAGTCCCTGGGCTAGCGGGGTCACAGATACGCAGTATTTT. Amino acids: CASSPWASGVTDTQYF. This chain joins TRBV11-2 and TRBJ2-3, with 9 bases aligning to TRBD2. Germline V CDR1 and CDR2: SGHAT, FQNNGV. This CDR3 region has 16 residues. The V and J ends lost 6 bases and 2 bases, in that order; junction bases with no gene match: 9.

This clonotype came up a few times. V and J are TRBV10-3 and TRBJ2-2; 8 bases are a match to TRBD1. The CDR3 loop spans 18 amino acids. Trimming cost V 4 bases and J 0 bases; bases outside gene matches: 10. The germline CDR1 and CDR2 sequences are ENHRY and SYGVKD. The CDR3 spells CAISVNFQDRANTGELFF. CDR3 sequence (DNA): TGTGCCATCAGTGTGAACTTCCAGGACAGGGCGAACACCGGGGAGCTGTTTTTT.

The chain employs TRBV20-1 and TRBJ1-1, with 10 positions matching TRBD1. Germline CDR1 DFQATT, CDR2 SNEGSKA (reference sequence). With 3 bases clipped from V and 4 bases from J, the junction kept 5 bases outside the gene matches. This CDR3 is built from 14 residues. CDR3 sequence (DNA): TGCAGTGCTAGGGGACAGGGGTTTTTCACTGAAGCTTTCTTT. Amino acid sequence: CSARGQGFFTEAFF.

This clonotype was observed a handful of times. This rearrangement joins TRBV9 to TRBJ2-7; D possibly corresponds to TRBD2 (6 bases). CDR1 and CDR2 from the germline V gene are SGDLS and YYNGEE. Trimming took 3 bases from V and 2 from J, leaving 15 bases between them. The CDR3 has 15 amino acids. CDR3 sequence: CASSAGASETYEQYF. For the CDR3, the DNA is TGTGCCAGCAGCGCCGGGGCTAGCGAGACCTACGAGCAGTACTTC.

Remarks on this clonotype: Its ends do not fully match the called genes, so a read error is possible. This chain connects TRBV5-1 to TRBJ1-4; D is possibly TRBD1 (5 bases). The CDR3 is 16 amino acids. Germline values: CDR1 SGHRS, CDR2 YFSETQ. The CDR3 region is CASSGMPGAANEKPFF. CDR3 DNA: TGCGCCAGCAGCGGAATGCCCGGGGCGGCTAATGAAAAACCGTTTTTT. Combining the CDR3 with reference TRBV5-1 and TRBJ1-4 gives the whole variable domain KAGVTQTPRYLIKTRGQQVTLSCSPISGHRSVSWYQQTPGQGLQFLFEYFSETQRNKGNFPGRFSGRQFSNSRSEMNVSTLELGDSALYLCASSGMPGAANEKPFFGSGTQLSVL.

Concerning this clonotype itself: One junction end disagrees with the germline gene, perhaps due to a read error. This chain joins TRBV5-1 and TRBJ1-1, with a weak D call TRBD1 (5 bases). CDR3 length: 16 amino acids. Germline CDR1 and CDR2: SGHRS and YFSETQ. The CDR3: CVSSPQVGQLNTEAFF. The CDR3 DNA is TGCGTCAGCAGCCCCCAGGTGGGGCAGCTGAACACTGAAGCTTTCTTT.

The chain recombines TRBV20-1 with TRBJ1-5; D uncertain. CDR1 and CDR2 from the germline V gene are DFQATT and SNEGSKA (reference sequence). Trimming left V 5 bases short and J 4 bases short, with 15 bases between. The CDR3 is 14 amino acids. CDR3 sequence: CSARTPNSNQPQHF. The CDR3 DNA reads as TGCAGTGCTCGAACCCCTAATAGTAATCAGCCCCAGCATTTT.

The V gene is TRBV14, the J gene TRBJ1-2; no definite D call. Germline CDR1 is SGHDN and CDR2 is FVKESK. V was shortened by 4 bases and J by 8 bases, with 14 bases between the two germline ends. The CDR3 totals 13 residues. CDR3 sequence reads: CASSRYLLGGYTF. The CDR3 DNA reads TGTGCCAGCAGCCGATATCTCCTGGGGGGCTACACCTTC.

This clonotype has at least ten counts. The chain recombines TRBV5-4 with TRBJ1-4, with 8 nucleotides matching TRBD1. This CDR3 has 17 residues. Per the germline V gene, CDR1 is SGHNT and CDR2 is YYREEE (reference sequence). J gave up 5 bases and V 3 bases, and 12 bases lay outside the gene matches. The CDR3 loop reads CASSSGLRTGRNEKLFF. The CDR3 coding sequence is TGTGCCAGCAGCTCGGGTCTGAGGACAGGGAGGAATGAAAAACTGTTTTTT.

The V gene is TRBV7-9, the J gene TRBJ1-3; D unresolved. Germline CDR1 and CDR2: SEHNR and FQNEAQ (reference sequence). V dropped 5 bases and J dropped 12 bases, with 17 bases sitting between them. CDR3 length: 13 amino acids. The CDR3 spells CASSTGRAPHIYF. In nucleotides, the CDR3 is TGTGCCAGCAGCACCGGACGGGCCCCTCACATATATTTT.

The chain combines TRBV15 with TRBJ2-2; D call uncertain. Germline V gives CDR1 LNHNV, CDR2 YYDKDF (reference sequence). V lost 3 bases and J lost 3, with 5 bases in between. The CDR3 has 13 amino acids. CDR3 loop: CATSSGHTGELFF. CDR3 bases: TGTGCCACCAGCAGTGGACACACCGGGGAGCTGTTTTTT.

This clonotype was seen a handful of times. This chain uses TRBV11-2 with TRBJ2-5; D not certain. Trimming removed 1 base at V and 4 bases at J, with 7 bases between. Germline V gene data show CDR1 as SGHAT and CDR2 as FQNNGV. This CDR3 has 13 amino acids. The CDR3 region is CASSLGQIETQYF. The CDR3 DNA is TGTGCCAGCAGCTTAGGGCAGATAGAGACCCAGTACTTC.

This clonotype has ten or more counts. As DNA, the CDR3 is TGCAGCGTTGCGTTTTTGGAGTATGGCTACACCTTC. Its protein product is CSVAFLEYGYTF. The J gene is TRBJ1-2, the V gene TRBV29-1; D uncertain. V was pared by 4 bases and J by 5 bases, with 11 bases between. The CDR3 sequence is 12 residues long. The germline CDR1 and CDR2 sequences are SQVTM and ANQGSEA.

This clonotype has a count of ten or more. The chain recombines TRBV5-1 with TRBJ2-2; D ambiguous. There are 14 residues in the CDR3. Germline lookup yields CDR1 SGHRS and CDR2 YFSETQ. Trimming shortened V by 2 bases and J by 1 base, and 6 bases separated the two germline ends. The CDR3 spells CASSFGWNTGELFF. CDR3 bases: TGCGCCAGCAGCTTCGGGTGGAACACCGGGGAGCTGTTTTTT.

The V call is TRBV19, the J call TRBJ2-7, with 7 bases identical to TRBD1. From germline, CDR1 is LNHDA and CDR2 SQIVND (reference sequence). The CDR3 length is 14 residues. The trim removed 4 bases at V and 2 bases at J, leaving 5 bases unmatched. The CDR3 coding sequence is TGTGCCAGTAGTAACCCGGGACAGACCTACGAGCAGTACTTC. Protein product: CASSNPGQTYEQYF.

The rearrangement joins TRBV4-3 to TRBJ2-2; no reliable D call. The CDR3 runs to 16 residues. The germline V and J ends were trimmed by 1 base and 5 bases, with 14 bases remaining between them. The germline gives CDR1 LGHNA, CDR2 YSLEER. The CDR3 DNA follows: TGCGCCAGCAGCCAAGTGGAATCTCGATTGACCGGGGAGCTGTTTTTT. Translated, it gives CASSQVESRLTGELFF.

This chain uses TRBV27 with TRBJ1-4, with D possibly matching TRBD1 (5 bases). The germline V and J ends were trimmed by 7 bases and 5 bases, with 14 bases remaining between them. There are 14 residues in the CDR3. The germline CDR1 and CDR2 sequences are MNHEY and SMNVEV (reference sequence). CDR3 in DNA: TGTGCCAGCAAGAGGGCAGGGAAGAATGAAAAACTGTTTTTT. Translation: CASKRAGKNEKLFF.